The 8 T cell receptor beta chains below come from one sample, sequenced in a study of long-term antiretroviral therapy in people with HIV. The libraries were made with immunoSEQ v3.0 at survey level. Measured with immunoSEQ multiplex PCR; TCRdb has only the in-frame clones, and not every one. The table shows approximately 35,000 clones, with just under 95% occurring only once. This material consisted of unsorted PBMCs, taken 4.1 years after starting antiretroviral therapy. All receptors come from a woman aged 45-60 years with HIV.

The chain is built from TRBV2 and TRBJ2-3, with 9 nucleotides matching TRBD2. V was pared by 2 bases and J by 6 bases, with 9 bases of the junction left unmatched. The CDR3 covers 16 residues. Germline CDR1 and CDR2: SNHLY and FYNNEI. In DNA, the CDR3 is TGTGCCAGCAGTGAAAGCGGTTTGCGGGGGGGGGATACGCAGTATTTT. Translating gives CASSESGLRGGDTQYF.

This clone came up once. The gene calls are TRBV2 and TRBJ2-3; no definite D call. V was clipped by 4 bases and J by 3 bases, with 5 bases between them. Germline V gene sequence: CDR1 SNHLY, CDR2 FYNNEI. This CDR3 has 12 amino acids. DNA of the CDR3: TGTGCCAGCAGTGTCGGGACAGATACGCAGTATTTT. Translation gives CASSVGTDTQYF.

The rearrangement uses TRBV5-1 and TRBJ2-5; possibly TRBD1 for D (6 bases). V was pared by 3 bases and J by 5 bases, with 14 bases between. The CDR3 is 14 amino acids. CDR1 is SGHRS and CDR2 is YFSETQ in the germline V gene. CDR3 nucleotide sequence: TGCGCCAGCAGCTCGAACACAGGGCACGAGACCCAGTACTTC. Residues: CASSSNTGHETQYF.

The chain has TRBV5-1 and TRBJ2-5; D might be TRBD2 (6 bases). Trimming took off 7 bases at V and 2 bases at J, with 15 bases between the two ends. This CDR3 is built from 14 residues. Germline V gives CDR1 SGHRS, CDR2 YFSETQ. The CDR3 loop is CASGFLGTQETQYF. The CDR3 coding sequence is TGCGCCAGCGGTTTTTTGGGGACTCAAGAGACCCAGTACTTC.

V gene TRBV5-8 combines with J gene TRBJ2-5; D may correspond to TRBD1 or TRBD2 (5 bases each). This CDR3 contains 15 residues. V dropped 1 base and J dropped 1 base, with 11 bases sitting between them. CDR1 is SGHTS, CDR2 YDEGEE, per germline. The CDR3, as DNA: TGTGCCAGCAGCTTGAATTATGGGGGCCAAGAGACCCAGTACTTC. Its protein product is CASSLNYGGQETQYF. Looking up the rest from reference TRBV5-8 and TRBJ2-5 gives the full variable domain: EAGVTQSPTHLIKTRGQQATLRCSPISGHTSVYWYQQALGLGLQFLLWYDEGEERNRGNFPPRFSGRQFPNYSSELNVNALELEDSALYLCASSLNYGGQETQYFGPGTRLLVL.

The chain carries TRBV5-1 and TRBJ2-1; 8 bases map to TRBD2. V shed 0 bases, J shed 8 bases, and the junction held 7 bases outside the gene matches. Germline CDR1 reads SGHRS; CDR2 reads YFSETQ. The length of the CDR3 is 15 residues. CDR3 residues: CASSLAGGAIDEQFF. DNA of the CDR3: TGCGCCAGCAGCTTGGCGGGGGGGGCCATTGATGAGCAGTTCTTC.

The J gene is TRBJ2-2, the V gene TRBV7-8, with 8 bases lining up with TRBD2. This CDR3 has 15 residues. Germline CDR1 and CDR2: SGHVS and FQNEAQ. With 5 bases clipped from V and 5 bases from J, the junction kept 7 bases outside the gene matches. In DNA form, the CDR3 reads TGTGCCAGCAGCCCCCTGCGGGGGGCTACCGGGGAGCTGTTTTTT. Residues: CASSPLRGATGELFF.

This clone appeared a few times. The chain has TRBV4-1 and TRBJ1-5; TRBD1 aligns across 7 bases. V trimming: 5 bases; J trimming: 5 bases; junction bases outside the gene matches: 6. The CDR3 has 14 amino acids. Germline values: CDR1 MGHRA, CDR2 YSYEKL. The CDR3 DNA sequence: TGCGCCAGCAGCGGTACAGGGGCCGATCAGCCCCAGCATTTT. It specifies CASSGTGADQPQHF.